The rows below give T cell receptor beta chains drawn from one sample of a study of T cells in Graves' hyperthyroidism and ophthalmopathy. TCRdb re-called the multiplex PCR reads through MiXCR, storing one row per CDR3 protein. The sample lists some 510,000 distinct CDR3 sequences, less than 25% occurring once. The source material was blood. These receptors came from a man aged 18 to 29 with Graves' hyperthyroidism. The CDR3 runs from the conserved cysteine through the conserved F or W. The listing skips clone size in some rows; elsewhere it reads once, few, many or a size class.

V	J	size	CDR3
TRBV28	TRBJ1-5	NA	CASSLYGGTNQPQHF
TRBV20-1	TRBJ1-1	many	CSAIPTGNTEAFF
TRBV20-1	TRBJ2-5	NA	CSADPLYQGVRGETQYF
TRBV5-4	TRBJ2-7	few	CASSLEGGLNYEQYF
TRBV7-7	TRBJ2-2	NA	CASSLEINTGELFF
TRBV28	TRBJ2-7	many	CASSLNPGVWEQYF
TRBV19	TRBJ1-3	NA	CASSILAQAEGNTIYF
TRBV25-1	TRBJ2-1	NA	CASSEGRAVEQFF
TRBV4-2	TRBJ1-1	many	CASSQGRTVNTEAFF
TRBV20-1	TRBJ2-2	NA	CSARDTSGSTGELFF
TRBV12-3/TRBV12-4	TRBJ1-5	NA	CASSFQSGSNQPQHF
TRBV7-9	TRBJ1-6	few	CASSFPGSNSPLHF
TRBV6-5	TRBJ1-5	many	CASSYEVGDQPQHF
TRBV12-3/TRBV12-4	TRBJ1-5	few	CASRLESGNQPQHF
TRBV6-2/TRBV6-3	TRBJ1-3	many	CASSLKGRGGVAGNTIYF
TRBV2	TRBJ2-7	NA	CASSEGGTGGEQYF
TRBV7-9	TRBJ1-1	NA	CASSTDGEKAFF
TRBV4-1	TRBJ2-7	NA	CASSEGDRIYEQYF
TRBV13	TRBJ1-4	few	CASSSTDRAEKLFF
TRBV28	TRBJ1-2	NA	CASLGGGYGYTF
TRBV30	TRBJ1-5	many	CAWRRPQHF
TRBV5-1	TRBJ1-5	NA	CASSLGFGTQPQHF
TRBV12-3/TRBV12-4	TRBJ2-2	many	CASSTRQGYTGELFF
TRBV9	TRBJ1-2	NA	CASSVDSGTGRGYTF
TRBV12-3/TRBV12-4	TRBJ1-1	many	CASRDGLVLPEAFF
TRBV2	TRBJ1-2	NA	CASSGRDGGYTF
TRBV27	TRBJ2-7	NA	CASSSPGQDYEQYF
TRBV28	TRBJ1-1	many	CASSWRRGGTEAFF
TRBV6-2/TRBV6-3	TRBJ1-1	many	CASSSLQGATEAFF
TRBV12-3/TRBV12-4	TRBJ1-3	few	CASRYSRDVPSGNTIYF
TRBV3-1	TRBJ1-1	many	CASSIRQAGTEAFF
TRBV28	TRBJ2-2	many	CASSMSKRAGELFF
TRBV11-2	TRBJ2-7	NA	CASSLLTSGGDEQYF
TRBV7-9	TRBJ1-5	many	CASSGTGGGDQPQHF
TRBV6-2/TRBV6-3	TRBJ1-2	NA	CASSYSTGTGYTF
TRBV28	TRBJ1-2	few	CASSLYGGRSHGYTF
TRBV30	TRBJ1-5	many	CASEDYNQPQHF
TRBV6-7	TRBJ1-1	many	CARGDTPNTEAFF
TRBV6-5	TRBJ2-7	many	CASDYGTYTYEQYF
TRBV12-3/TRBV12-4	TRBJ2-6	many	CASSYLTGANVLTF
TRBV4-1	TRBJ2-7	NA	CASSQGIQGPISYEQYF
TRBV20-1	TRBJ2-7	few	CSARAPQMRQGSYEQYF
TRBV7-6	TRBJ1-1	many	CASSQGAGTEAFF
TRBV6-2/TRBV6-3	TRBJ2-7	many	CASSSRLRTGRIVYKQYF
TRBV12-3/TRBV12-4	TRBJ1-2	NA	CASWGGEADGGSYNYGYTF
TRBV19	TRBJ2-2	many	CASSAHGGRRVELFF
TRBV12-3/TRBV12-4	TRBJ2-5	many	CASSLTELGVETQYF
TRBV27	TRBJ2-5	many	CASSLSRGETQYF
TRBV11-1	TRBJ2-6	NA	CAGDRDFSSGANVLTF
TRBV28	TRBJ1-5	many	CASSQDRGLYQPQHF
TRBV2	TRBJ1-2	many	CASSDGGTYGYTF
TRBV6-5	TRBJ1-6	many	CASSYRTGYSPLHF
TRBV24-1	TRBJ1-2	many	CATSDPGQRFEVYTF
TRBV6-2/TRBV6-3	TRBJ2-3	few	CASTPLPGTGAGDTQYF